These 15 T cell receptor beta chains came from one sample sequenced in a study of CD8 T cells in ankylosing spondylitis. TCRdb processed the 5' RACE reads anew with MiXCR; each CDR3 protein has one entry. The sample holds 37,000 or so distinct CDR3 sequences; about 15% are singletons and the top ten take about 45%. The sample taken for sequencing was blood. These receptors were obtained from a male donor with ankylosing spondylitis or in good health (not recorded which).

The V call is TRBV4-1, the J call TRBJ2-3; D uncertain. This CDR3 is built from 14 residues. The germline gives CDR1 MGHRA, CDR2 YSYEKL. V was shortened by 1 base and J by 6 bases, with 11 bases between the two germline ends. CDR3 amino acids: CASSQGPTSDTQYF. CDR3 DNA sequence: TGCGCCAGCAGCCAAGGACCCACCTCTGATACGCAGTATTTT.

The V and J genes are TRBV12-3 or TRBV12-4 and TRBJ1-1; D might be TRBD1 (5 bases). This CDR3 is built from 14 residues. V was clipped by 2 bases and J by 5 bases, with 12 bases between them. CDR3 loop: CASSLLGVGTEAFF. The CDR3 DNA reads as TGTGCCAGCAGTTTATTGGGGGTAGGGACTGAAGCTTTCTTT.

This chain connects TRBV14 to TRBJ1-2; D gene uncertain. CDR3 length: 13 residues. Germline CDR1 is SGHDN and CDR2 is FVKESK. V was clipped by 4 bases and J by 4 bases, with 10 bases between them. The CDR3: CASSLGASYGYTF. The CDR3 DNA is TGTGCCAGCAGCCTGGGAGCAAGCTATGGCTACACCTTC.

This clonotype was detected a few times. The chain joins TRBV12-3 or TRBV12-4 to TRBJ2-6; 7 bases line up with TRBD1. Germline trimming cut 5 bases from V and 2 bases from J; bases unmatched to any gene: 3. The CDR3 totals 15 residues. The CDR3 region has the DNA TGTGCCAGCAGTCTCGGGACAGCTGGGGCCAACGTCCTGACTTTC. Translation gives CASSLGTAGANVLTF.

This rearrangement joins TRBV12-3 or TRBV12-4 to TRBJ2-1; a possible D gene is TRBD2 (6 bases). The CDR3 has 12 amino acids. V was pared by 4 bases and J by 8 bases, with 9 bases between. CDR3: CASSWDSYEQFF. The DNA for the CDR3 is TGTGCCAGCAGTTGGGACTCCTATGAGCAGTTCTTC.

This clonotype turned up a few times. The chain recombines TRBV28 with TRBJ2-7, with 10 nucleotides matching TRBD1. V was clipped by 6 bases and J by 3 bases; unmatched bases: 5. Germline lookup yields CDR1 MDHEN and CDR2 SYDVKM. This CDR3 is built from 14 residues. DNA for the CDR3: TGTGCCAGCAGGAAGGACAGGGGGAACTACGAGCAGTACTTC. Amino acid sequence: CASRKDRGNYEQYF.

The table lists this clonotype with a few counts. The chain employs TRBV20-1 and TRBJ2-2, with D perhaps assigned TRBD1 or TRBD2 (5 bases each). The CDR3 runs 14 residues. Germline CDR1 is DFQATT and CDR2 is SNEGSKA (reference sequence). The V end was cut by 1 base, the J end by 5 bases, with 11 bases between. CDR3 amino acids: CSARVTRETGELFF. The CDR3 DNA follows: TGCAGTGCTAGAGTTACCAGGGAGACCGGGGAGCTGTTTTTT.

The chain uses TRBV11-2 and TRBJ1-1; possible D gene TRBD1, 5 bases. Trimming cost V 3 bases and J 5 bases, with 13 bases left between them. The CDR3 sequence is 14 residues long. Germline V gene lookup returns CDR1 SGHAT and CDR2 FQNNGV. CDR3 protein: CASSLWQGVTEAFF. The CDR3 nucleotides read TGTGCCAGCAGCTTGTGGCAGGGAGTGACTGAAGCTTTCTTT. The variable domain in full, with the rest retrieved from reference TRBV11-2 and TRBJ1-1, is EAGVAQSPRYKIIEKRQSVAFWCNPISGHATLYWYQQILGQGPKLLIQFQNNGVVDDSQLPKDRFSAERLKGVDSTLKIQPAKLEDSAVYLCASSLWQGVTEAFFGQGTRLTVV.

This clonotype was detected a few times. CDR3 sequence (DNA): TGCAGTGCTGTAGGCAGGGTGGGGACTGAAGCTTTCTTT. It translates to CSAVGRVGTEAFF. The chain couples TRBV20-1 to TRBJ1-1; possibly TRBD1 for D (5 bases). The CDR3 loop spans 13 amino acids. Trimming left V 5 bases short and J 5 bases short, with 15 bases between. The germline V gene encodes CDR1 DFQATT and CDR2 SNEGSKA (reference sequence).

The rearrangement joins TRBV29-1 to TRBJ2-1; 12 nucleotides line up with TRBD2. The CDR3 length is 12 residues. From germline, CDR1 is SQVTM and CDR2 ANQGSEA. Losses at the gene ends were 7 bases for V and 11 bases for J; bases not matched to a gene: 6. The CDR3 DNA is TGCAGCGATGGACTAGCGGGAAGTCAGCAGTTCTTC. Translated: CSDGLAGSQQFF.

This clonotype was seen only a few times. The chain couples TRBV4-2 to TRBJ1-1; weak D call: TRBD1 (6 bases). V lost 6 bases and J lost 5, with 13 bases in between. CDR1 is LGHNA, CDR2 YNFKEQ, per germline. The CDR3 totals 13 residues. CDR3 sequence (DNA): TGTGCCAGCAGTCCAGGGGTTCGGACTGAAGCTTTCTTT. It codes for CASSPGVRTEAFF.

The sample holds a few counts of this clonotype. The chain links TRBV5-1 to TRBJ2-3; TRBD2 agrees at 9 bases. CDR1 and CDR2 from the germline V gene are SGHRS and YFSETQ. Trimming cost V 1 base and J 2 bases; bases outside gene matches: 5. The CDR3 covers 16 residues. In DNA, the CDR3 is TGCGCCAGCAGCTTGAACCTAGCGGGGAACACAGATACGCAGTATTTT. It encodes CASSLNLAGNTDTQYF.

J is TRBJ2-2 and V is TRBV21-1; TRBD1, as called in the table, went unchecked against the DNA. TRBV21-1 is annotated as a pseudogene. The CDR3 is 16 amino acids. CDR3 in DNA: TGTGCCAGCAGCAAGGCGGCAGGGGGTTGCACCGGGGAGCTGTTTTTT. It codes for CASSKAAGGCTGELFF.

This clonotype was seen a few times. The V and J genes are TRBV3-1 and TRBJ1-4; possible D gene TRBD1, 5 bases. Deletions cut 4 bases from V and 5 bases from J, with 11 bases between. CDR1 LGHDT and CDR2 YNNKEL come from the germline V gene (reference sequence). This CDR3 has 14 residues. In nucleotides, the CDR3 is TGTGCCAGCAGCCGGGGACTGAACAATGAAAAACTGTTTTTT. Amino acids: CASSRGLNNEKLFF.

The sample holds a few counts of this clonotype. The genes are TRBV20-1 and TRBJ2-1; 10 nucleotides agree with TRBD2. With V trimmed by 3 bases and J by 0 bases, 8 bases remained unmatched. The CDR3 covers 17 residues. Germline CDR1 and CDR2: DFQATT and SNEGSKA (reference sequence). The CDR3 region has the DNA TGCAGTGCTAGTCCTAGCGGGGGACCCTTCTCCTACAATGAGCAGTTCTTC. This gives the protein CSASPSGGPFSYNEQFF.